These 27 T cell receptor beta chains were sequenced from one sample in a study of CD8 T cells in ankylosing spondylitis. One entry per CDR3 protein results from TCRdb running MiXCR on the 5' RACE reads. The sample carries some 140,000 distinct CDR3 sequences, about an eighth recorded once. The source material was blood, either unsorted or a sorted T cell fraction (not recorded which). Every receptor here comes from a female donor with ankylosing spondylitis or in good health (not recorded which).

This clonotype appeared many times. The gene calls are TRBV5-1 and TRBJ2-2, with D hard to call. CDR1 is SGHRS and CDR2 is YFSETQ in the germline V gene. This CDR3 contains 16 residues. Trimming shortened V by 1 base and J by 0 bases, and 10 bases separated the two germline ends. The CDR3 nucleotides are TGCGCCAGCAGCTTGTTGGGTCCTTCGAACACCGGGGAGCTGTTTTTT. It specifies CASSLLGPSNTGELFF.

This clonotype has only a few counts. The J gene is TRBJ2-4, the V gene TRBV12-3 or TRBV12-4; TRBD1 is a possible D gene (5 bases). V gave up 2 bases and J gave up 5 bases, with 7 bases separating them. This CDR3 is 13 amino acids long. The CDR3 is CASSLLGENIQYF. CDR3 sequence (DNA): TGTGCCAGCAGTTTACTAGGGGAAAACATTCAGTACTTC.

The rearrangement joins TRBV7-4 to TRBJ1-5; 7 bases agree with TRBD1. The J segment lost 7 bases and the V segment lost 7 bases, leaving 10 bases of the junction unmatched. The CDR3 sequence is 14 residues long. Germline V gives CDR1 SGHVT, CDR2 SQSDAQ. This chain's CDR3 is CASIPEGGRQPQHF. For the CDR3, the DNA is TGTGCCAGCATCCCTGAAGGGGGCAGGCAGCCCCAGCATTTT. Supplemented by reference TRBV7-4 and TRBJ1-5, the full variable domain reads GAGVSQSPRYKVAKRGRDVALRCDSISGHVTLYWYRQTLGQGSEVLTYSQSDAQRDKSGRPSGRFSAERPERSVSTLKIQRTEQGDSAVYLCASIPEGGRQPQHFGDGTRLSIL.

Note on this clonotype: A much larger clone lies one base from this, so it may be a read error. V is TRBV5-1 and J is TRBJ2-7; the D gene could be TRBD1 or TRBD2 (5 bases each). The CDR3 runs to 15 residues. CDR1 and CDR2 (germline): SGHRS, YFSETQ. CDR3 nucleotides: TGCGCCAGCAGCTTGTCGGGGACGGAACCCTACGAGCAGTCCTTC. Translating gives CASSLSGTEPYEQSF. The full variable domain, with the rest looked up from reference TRBV5-1 and TRBJ2-7, is KAGVTQTPRYLIKTRGQQVTLSCSPISGHRSVSWYQQTPGQGLQFLFEYFSETQRNKGNFPGRFSGRQFSNSRSEMNVSTLELGDSALYLCASSLSGTEPYEQSFGPGTRLTVT.

In its sample, this clonotype was seen a few times. V gene TRBV20-1 combines with J gene TRBJ1-1; no clear D. The CDR3 has 12 residues. The V end was cut by 6 bases, the J end by 5 bases, with 13 bases between. CDR1 and CDR2 (germline): DFQATT, SNEGSKA (reference sequence). CDR3 bases: TGCAGTGCACCAACCGTAGGAACTGAAGCTTTCTTT. Residues: CSAPTVGTEAFF.

The chain combines TRBV29-1 with TRBJ2-7; D is uncertain. The CDR3 is made up of 12 amino acids. CDR1 and CDR2 (germline): SQVTM, ANQGSEA. Trimming stripped 4 bases from V and 0 bases from J, with 7 bases between. The CDR3 coding sequence is TGCAGCGTTGGACGGGCCTCCTACGAGCAGTACTTC. Its protein product is CSVGRASYEQYF.

This clonotype showed up many times. The gene calls are TRBV20-1 and TRBJ2-7; 11 nucleotides align to TRBD2. Germline V gene data show CDR1 as DFQATT and CDR2 as SNEGSKA (reference sequence). This CDR3 has 15 amino acids. The trim removed 2 bases at V and 6 bases at J, leaving 9 bases unmatched. CDR3 in DNA: TGCAGTGCTAGAACCCCGACTAGCGGGAACTTCGAGCAGTACTTC. Translated: CSARTPTSGNFEQYF.

For this clonotype: A much larger clone is a single base away; this may be a read error. The chain joins TRBV20-1 to TRBJ2-3; tentatively, D is TRBD2 (6 bases). CDR1 and CDR2 from the germline V gene are DFQATT and SNEGSKA (reference sequence). CDR3 size: 16 residues. CDR3 sequence: CSARTQGRGAGGSSNF. In DNA form, the CDR3 reads TGCAGTGCTAGGACCCAGGGACGGGGTGCAGGAGGGTCAAGTAATTTT.

In this sample, this clonotype turned up many times. The V and J genes are TRBV12-3 or TRBV12-4 and TRBJ1-2; 8 bases agree with TRBD1. The CDR3 is made up of 14 amino acids. J gave up 8 bases and V 5 bases, and 10 bases lay outside the gene matches. The CDR3 coding sequence is TGTGCCAGCAGTCCTAGACAGGGGCAGGAAGGCTACACCTTC. Translated: CASSPRQGQEGYTF.

This clonotype was recorded many times. The chain has TRBV24-1 and TRBJ1-4; TRBD1 is a possible D gene (6 bases). CDR3 size: 15 residues. Germline V gene sequence: CDR1 KGHDR, CDR2 SFDVKD. Trimming removed 4 bases from V and 4 bases from J, with 12 bases in between. The CDR3 loop is CATSDHRQDNEKLFF. CDR3 in DNA: TGTGCCACCAGTGACCACAGACAGGATAATGAAAAACTGTTTTTT.

Concerning this clonotype itself: One end of the junction varies from germline; a read error may be responsible. The chain couples TRBV27 to TRBJ2-4, with D perhaps TRBD2 (5 bases). Germline CDR1 reads MNHEY; CDR2 reads SMNVEV (reference sequence). This CDR3 contains 13 residues. Written as DNA, the CDR3 is TGTGTCAGCAGTTTATCAGCCGGGAACGGAAAGTACTTC. Protein sequence: CVSSLSAGNGKYF.

This clonotype was counted many times. The V and J genes are TRBV5-1 and TRBJ2-2; no clear D gene. CDR1 is SGHRS and CDR2 is YFSETQ in the germline V gene. V lost 3 bases and J 0 bases, leaving 9 bases between the germline ends. The CDR3 covers 15 residues. CDR3 region: CASSWTEANTGELFF. CDR3 sequence (DNA): TGCGCCAGCAGCTGGACGGAAGCGAACACCGGGGAGCTGTTTTTT.

The chain links TRBV11-2 to TRBJ1-3; D uncertain. V was trimmed by 6 bases and J by 4 bases, leaving 7 bases between them. Germline V gene data show CDR1 as SGHAT and CDR2 as FQNNGV. The CDR3 is 12 amino acids. The CDR3 DNA reads TGTGCCAGCAGTCAAGGAGGAAACACCATATATTTT. It translates to CASSQGGNTIYF.

This clonotype was counted a few times. This rearrangement joins TRBV7-9 to TRBJ2-7; D remains unclear. Germline V gene lookup returns CDR1 SEHNR and CDR2 FQNEAQ (reference sequence). Between the trimmed V and J ends, which lost 0 bases and 2 bases, there was a span of 8 bases. The CDR3 sequence is 14 residues long. For the CDR3, the DNA is TGTGCCAGCAGCTTAGCGGGTAACCCCTACGAGCAGTACTTC. Protein: CASSLAGNPYEQYF.

At least ten counts were recorded for this clonotype. V usage is TRBV6-2 or TRBV6-3 and J usage is TRBJ1-1; no clear D. Germline loops: CDR1 MNHEY, CDR2 SVGEGT. Trimming removed 9 bases at V and 3 bases at J, with 14 bases between. CDR3 length: 13 amino acids. The CDR3 DNA follows: TGTGCCAGTGAACAGATAGTCGACACTGAAGCTTTCTTT. Encoded protein: CASEQIVDTEAFF.

Comment on this clonotype: A much bigger clone sits one base away, suggesting this may be a read error. The chain has TRBV14 and TRBJ2-5, with no clear D. In germline, CDR1 is SGHDN, CDR2 FVKESK. The CDR3 has 16 residues. CDR3 coding DNA: TGTGCCAGCAGCCAAGGGCTAAATCCACTTCAAGAGACCCCGTACTTC. Translating it yields CASSQGLNPLQETPYF.

There are many counts of this clonotype. This chain links TRBV5-1 with TRBJ2-5, with 8 bases that match TRBD2. The V gene's germline CDR1 is SGHRS and CDR2 YFSETQ. Losses at the gene ends were 7 bases for V and 2 bases for J; bases not matched to a gene: 4. This CDR3 spans 13 amino acids. This chain's CDR3 is CASARGDQETQYF. The CDR3 bases are TGCGCCAGCGCGCGGGGGGATCAAGAGACCCAGTACTTC. Drawing the rest from reference TRBV5-1 and TRBJ2-5, the complete variable domain is KAGVTQTPRYLIKTRGQQVTLSCSPISGHRSVSWYQQTPGQGLQFLFEYFSETQRNKGNFPGRFSGRQFSNSRSEMNVSTLELGDSALYLCASARGDQETQYFGPGTRLLVL.

This clonotype was observed at least ten times. J is TRBJ1-1 and V is TRBV5-1, with a possible D match to TRBD1 (5 bases). V lost 4 bases, J lost 5 bases, and 12 bases lay in between. The V gene's germline CDR1 is SGHRS and CDR2 YFSETQ. The CDR3 covers 13 residues. The CDR3 here is CASSLDSKTEAFF. In DNA form, the CDR3 reads TGCGCCAGCAGCCTAGACAGTAAGACTGAAGCTTTCTTT.

This clonotype showed up just a few times. V usage is TRBV7-2 and J usage is TRBJ2-2; 10 bases line up with TRBD2. Unmatched junction bases numbered 7, after V lost 5 bases and J lost 7 bases. Germline-derived CDR1 and CDR2 are SGHTA and FQGNSA. This CDR3 comprises 15 residues. CDR3 coding DNA: TGTGCCAGCAGCCAGCGGGGGGGCCGGTTCGGGGAGCTGTTTTTT. This translates into CASSQRGGRFGELFF.

This clonotype was counted many times. This chain joins TRBV27 and TRBJ2-7, with 7 bases fitting TRBD1. V dropped 6 bases and J dropped 0; count of bases not matched to a gene: 8. Germline-derived CDR1 and CDR2 are MNHEY and SMNVEV (reference sequence). The CDR3 contains 15 residues. CDR3 sequence: CASRTSGTASYEQYF. The DNA for the CDR3 is TGTGCCAGCAGGACCTCCGGGACAGCCTCCTACGAGCAGTACTTC.

For this clonotype: It may be a read error: a sequence one base away is much more abundant. The CDR3 spells CASSQAGEQPQHF. As DNA, the CDR3 is TGTGCCAGCAGCCAAGCTGGAGAGCAGCCCCAGCATTTT. V and J are TRBV3-1 and TRBJ1-5; D uncertain. Germline CDR1 and CDR2: LGHDT and YNNKEL (reference sequence). The CDR3 is 13 residues long. V lost 1 base to trimming and J lost 7 bases, with 8 bases between them.

This clonotype was counted ten times or more. The chain links TRBV5-1 to TRBJ2-3; D remains unclear. CDR1 and CDR2 (germline): SGHRS, YFSETQ. V was pared by 2 bases and J by 5 bases, with 12 bases between. This CDR3 has 14 residues. The CDR3 region is CASSFLGVLDTQYF. The CDR3 region has the DNA TGCGCCAGCAGCTTTCTTGGGGTCCTAGATACGCAGTATTTT.

This clonotype appeared a few times. V usage is TRBV6-6 and J usage is TRBJ2-2; D ambiguous. The CDR3 is 13 amino acids. The germline V and J ends were trimmed by 6 bases and 5 bases, with 10 bases remaining between them. Germline V gene lookup returns CDR1 MNHNY and CDR2 SVGAGI (reference sequence). CDR3: CASSPEGTGELFF. DNA of the CDR3: TGTGCCAGCAGCCCTGAAGGAACCGGGGAGCTGTTTTTT.

Comments on this clonotype: Being one base from a much bigger clone, this may be a read error. No conserved phenylalanine or tryptophan is present at the end of the CDR3, so a read error is the likely explanation. The chain combines TRBV14 with TRBJ2-2; D remains ambiguous. V lost 2 bases, J lost 4 bases, and 8 bases lay in between. There are 14 residues in the CDR3. Germline V gene lookup returns CDR1 SGHDN and CDR2 FVKESK. CDR3 nucleotide sequence: TGTGCCAGCAGCCAACTACGTCCCACCGGGGAGCTGTTTTCT. It specifies CASSQLRPTGELFS.

This clonotype was seen more than once but under ten times. This may be a read error: a much more frequent sequence differs by one nucleotide. The chain is built from TRBV6-5 and TRBJ2-2; D is perhaps TRBD1 (6 bases). CDR3 length: 15 amino acids. CDR1 MNHEY and CDR2 SVGAGI come from the germline V gene. The CDR3: CASSYSGQNAGELFF. The CDR3, as DNA: TGTGCCAGCAGTTACTCCGGACAGAACGCCGGGGAGCTGTTTTTT.

This clonotype was seen at least ten times. The chain employs TRBV20-1 and TRBJ2-3; TRBD1 or TRBD2 may be the D gene (5 bases each). The CDR3 has 18 amino acids. V was clipped by 0 bases and J by 10 bases, with 29 bases between them. Germline CDR1 is DFQATT and CDR2 is SNEGSKA (reference sequence). The CDR3 nucleotides are TGCAGTGCTAGAGAGTTGTGGGGGAGCGCCACATTCCCCTGGGCGCAGTATTTT. This gives the protein CSARELWGSATFPWAQYF.

This clonotype was seen only a few times. This chain joins TRBV23-1 and TRBJ2-7, with D unclear. TRBV23-1 is an ORF, with its function uncertain. This CDR3 comprises 16 residues. V lost 4 bases, J lost 2 bases, and 18 bases lay in between. CDR3 in amino acids: CASSPGRDETPYEQYF. Written as DNA, the CDR3 is TGCGCCAGCAGTCCTGGCAGAGATGAAACCCCCTACGAGCAGTACTTC.